What follows describes a single TCR beta chain. This sample was included in a study of blood T cell repertoires in COVID-19. Study information: Material from acute and convalescent COVID-19 was sourced from the United States, Italy and Spain. Sample material is recorded as cDNA or gDNA derived from T cells, B-cell-depleted T cells, or PBMCs.

Authors' analysis steps: For nucleated cells, counts were estimated from reference gene primer amplification. TCRdb keeps only in-frame clones here, not all; method: immunoSEQ multiplex PCR. V, J and clone size are those of that table, while D and trimming were read from the DNA. Of some 330,000 clones in the sample, 70% to 90% are singletons; the top ten hold 3% to 4%. Looked up from germline, CDR1 is SGHTA and CDR2 is FQGNSA. The CDR3 sequence is 16 residues long. Losses at the gene ends were 2 bases for V and 3 bases for J; bases not matched to a gene: 10. This receptor was identified in a woman in her forties or fifties with active or convalescent COVID-19. The chain employs TRBV7-2 and TRBJ2-7, with 7 bases fitting TRBD2. The sample consisted of peripheral blood. CDR3 protein: CASSLQTSLEYYEQYF. The CDR3 nucleotides are TGTGCCAGCAGCTTACAGACTAGCCTCGAATACTACGAGCAGTACTTC.